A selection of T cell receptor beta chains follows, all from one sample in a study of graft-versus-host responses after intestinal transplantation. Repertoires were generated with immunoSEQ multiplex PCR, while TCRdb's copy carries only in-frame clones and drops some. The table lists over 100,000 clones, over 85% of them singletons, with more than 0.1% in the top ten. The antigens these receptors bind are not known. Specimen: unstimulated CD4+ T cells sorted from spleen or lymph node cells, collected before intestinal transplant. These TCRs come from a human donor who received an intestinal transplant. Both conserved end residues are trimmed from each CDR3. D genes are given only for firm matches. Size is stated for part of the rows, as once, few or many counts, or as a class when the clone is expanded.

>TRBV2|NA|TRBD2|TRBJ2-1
ASSETTSGRGSYNEQF
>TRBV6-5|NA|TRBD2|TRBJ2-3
ASKLSGTLTDTQY
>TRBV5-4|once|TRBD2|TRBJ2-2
ASSRSGVNTGELF
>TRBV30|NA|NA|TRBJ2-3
AWRVGGRADTQY
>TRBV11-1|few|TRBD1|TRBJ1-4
ASSQQGSNEKLF
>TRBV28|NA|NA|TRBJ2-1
ASSSERGPHNEQF
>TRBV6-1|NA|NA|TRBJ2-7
ASSERGAGWSYEQY
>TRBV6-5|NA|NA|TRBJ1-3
ASRQTESSGNTIY
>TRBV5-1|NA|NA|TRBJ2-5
ASSFPGETQY
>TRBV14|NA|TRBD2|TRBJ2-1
ASSLSLAAGEQF
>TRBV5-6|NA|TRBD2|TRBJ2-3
ASSLLSAGVTQY
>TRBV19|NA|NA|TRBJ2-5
ASKSIQGRETQY
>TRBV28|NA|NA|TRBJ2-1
ASRKTGLLRRAYEQF
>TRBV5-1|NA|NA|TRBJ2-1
ASSLDVGRYNEQF
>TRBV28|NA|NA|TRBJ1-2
ANAGSGGYT
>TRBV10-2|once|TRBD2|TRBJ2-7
AGSTTSGAYEQY
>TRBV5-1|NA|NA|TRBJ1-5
ASSLGNLGQPQH
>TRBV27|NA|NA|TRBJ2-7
ASRPSNYEQY